This passage covers 5 T cell receptor beta chains from one sample sequenced in a study of beta chain features in type 1 diabetes. Study-wide points: Researchers report that Type 1 diabetes patients had moderately but significantly shorter TCRB CDR3s across all four CD4+ subsets.

For these receptors, no antigen is known. The entirety of the isolated RNA underwent reverse transcription, so expressed TCRB transcripts were sequenced. Only in-frame clones appear in the TCRdb table, and some are missing; sequencing was by immunoSEQ multiplex PCR. The data contain over 200,000 clones, under 13% of them singletons. Material: naive CD4+ T cells from blood. The source of these receptors is a man aged 25-45 years with type 1 diabetes.

This rearrangement joins TRBV27 to TRBJ1-2; possibly TRBD1 for D (5 bases). This CDR3 contains 14 residues. The germline gives CDR1 MNHEY, CDR2 SMNVEV (reference sequence). The germline V and J ends were trimmed by 6 bases and 5 bases, with 16 bases remaining between them. CDR3 bases: TGTGCCAGCAGCTCACCACAGGAACCGTATGGCTACACCTTC. It specifies CASSSPQEPYGYTF.

The rearrangement uses TRBV4-2 and TRBJ1-2, with D perhaps TRBD1 (5 bases). Between the trimmed V and J ends, which lost 2 bases and 6 bases, there was a span of 16 bases. Germline CDR1 LGHNA, CDR2 YNFKEQ. This CDR3 contains 15 residues. The CDR3 region is CASSQRQTEGNGYTF. The CDR3 DNA follows: TGTGCCAGCAGCCAAAGGCAGACAGAAGGAAATGGCTACACCTTC.

This clone has a handful of counts. This chain joins TRBV5-1 and TRBJ2-7, with a weak D call TRBD1 (6 bases). From germline, CDR1 is SGHRS and CDR2 YFSETQ. The CDR3 has 13 amino acids. Trimming stripped 4 bases from V and 2 bases from J, with 10 bases between. The CDR3 loop is CASSPGTPYEQYF. CDR3 in DNA: TGCGCCAGCAGCCCCGGGACACCCTACGAGCAGTACTTC.

The CDR3 region is CASSEGPNQPQHF. The CDR3 bases are TGTGCCAGCAGTGAAGGGCCCAATCAGCCCCAGCATTTT. V is TRBV6-1 and J is TRBJ1-5; D is unresolved. V gave up 1 base and J gave up 3 bases, with 4 bases separating them. CDR1 and CDR2 (germline): MNHNS, SASEGT. CDR3 length equals 13 residues.

This clone was counted between two and nine times. The gene calls are TRBV7-9 and TRBJ1-4; TRBD1 matches at 7 bases. V was pared by 4 bases and J by 8 bases, with 7 bases of the junction left unmatched. Germline V gene sequence: CDR1 SEHNR, CDR2 FQNEAQ (reference sequence). This CDR3 has 14 amino acids. The CDR3: CASSSDRVGEKLFF. CDR3 bases: TGTGCCAGCAGCTCCGACAGGGTCGGGGAAAAACTGTTTTTT.